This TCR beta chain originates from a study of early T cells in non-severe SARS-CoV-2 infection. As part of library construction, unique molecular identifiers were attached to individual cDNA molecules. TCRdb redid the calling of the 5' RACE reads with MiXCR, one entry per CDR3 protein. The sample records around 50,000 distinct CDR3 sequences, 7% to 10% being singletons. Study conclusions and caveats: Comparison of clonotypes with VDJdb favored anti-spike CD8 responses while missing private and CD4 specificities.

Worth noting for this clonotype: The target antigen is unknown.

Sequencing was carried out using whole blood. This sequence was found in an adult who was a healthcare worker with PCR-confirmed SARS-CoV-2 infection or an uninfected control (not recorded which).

Here the CDR3 DNA reads TGTGCCAGCAGCCTCCCGAACCAAGAGACCCAGTACTTC. It yields the protein CASSLPNQETQYF. This chain connects TRBV7-2 to TRBJ2-5; no firm D call. Germline CDR1 is SGHTA and CDR2 is FQGNSA. CDR3 length equals 13 residues. With 5 bases removed from V and 0 bases from J, the gap between germline ends came to 7 bases.